Below, 3 T cell receptor beta chains from the same sample are listed, as sequenced in a study of liver allograft versus peripheral blood T cells. Looking at the study overall: Within transplanted livers, the T cell receptor repertoires were examined and compared against the repertoires present in the peripheral blood of liver transplant recipients.

One entry per CDR3 protein results from TCRdb running MiXCR on the reads. This table holds 8,500 to 10,000 distinct CDR3 sequences, approximately 26% found once. All receptors come from a human patient who had a liver transplant. The T cells may come from the graft donor.

The V call is TRBV18, the J call TRBJ2-2, with 12 bases fitting TRBD2. The CDR3 has 15 residues. Germline CDR1 and CDR2: KGHSH and LQKENI. Germline trimming cut 4 bases from V and 6 bases from J; bases unmatched to any gene: 3. In nucleotides, the CDR3 is TGTGCCAGCTCACGGGCTAGCGGGAGGGCCGGGGAGCTGTTTTTT. The encoded protein is CASSRASGRAGELFF.

The genes are TRBV7-9 and TRBJ1-4; perhaps TRBD1 as D (6 bases). This CDR3 region has 14 residues. V lost 2 bases and J 8 bases, leaving 12 bases between the germline ends. Germline V gene sequence: CDR1 SEHNR, CDR2 FQNEAQ (reference sequence). The DNA for the CDR3 is TGTGCCAGCAGCTTACAGGGGTTGGGGGAAAAACTGTTTTTT. This sequence encodes CASSLQGLGEKLFF.

Sample share makes this clonotype medium-sized (0.01 to 0.1%). The chain employs TRBV6-1 and TRBJ2-3; 9 bases fit TRBD2. The CDR3 covers 16 residues. In germline, CDR1 is MNHNS, CDR2 SASEGT. J lost 0 bases, V lost 5 bases, and 6 bases had no gene match. The CDR3 DNA reads as TGTGCCAGCAGTTTACGGACTAGCGTTAGCACAGATACGCAGTATTTT. Protein sequence: CASSLRTSVSTDTQYF.